This T cell receptor (beta chain) was observed in a study of regulatory T cells in long-lasting Graves disease. To make TCR beta libraries, researchers used iRepertoire HTBI primers and Arm-PCR of CDR3 regions. TCRdb re-called the multiplex PCR reads with MiXCR, one entry per CDR3 protein. The sample consists of more than 300,000 distinct CDR3 sequences, around 15% of them appearing once. Regarding time point: newly diagnosed GD, antithyroid drugs for less than 3 months. PBMC RNA served as the TCR library source. V shed 5 bases, J shed 7 bases, and the junction held 17 bases outside the gene matches. The germline V gene has CDR1 DFQATT and CDR2 SNEGSKA (reference sequence). CDR3 size: 15 residues. These data were likewise used in another study, on T cells in Graves' hyperthyroidism and ophthalmopathy.

The sample was peripheral blood mononuclear cells (PBMCs), taken at new diagnosis, from a patient treated with antithyroid drugs. The genes are TRBV20-1 and TRBJ2-7; 7 nucleotides align to TRBD2. The sequence derives from a woman younger than 30 with Graves disease. This CDR3 is CSAAPLAAPRREQYF. The CDR3, as DNA: TGCAGTGCTGCCCCTCTAGCGGCCCCCCGACGGGAGCAGTACTTC.